The T cell receptor beta chain under discussion was sequenced for a study of blood T cell repertoires in COVID-19. Study details: PBMCs, B-cell-depleted T cells, or T cells provided the cDNA or gDNA that made up the material.

Sequencing was performed with immunoSEQ multiplex PCR; in TCRdb, only in-frame clones are kept and a portion is missing. Among roughly 300,000 clones listed, just over 85% were seen once. This CDR3 comprises 15 residues. The V end lost 3 bases, the J end lost 2 bases, and 11 bases lay between the germline ends. Germline CDR1 and CDR2: MDHEN and SYDVKM. Sequencing input: PBMCs or T cells enriched from blood (not recorded which). The chain combines TRBV28 with TRBJ1-3, with D perhaps TRBD1 (6 bases). The sequence was collected from a woman aged 40 to 50 with acute COVID-19. The CDR3 nucleotides read TGTGCCAGCAGTTTGGGGGGGCCTACTGGAAACACCATATATTTT. This sequence encodes CASSLGGPTGNTIYF.